Sequencing of this T cell receptor (beta chain) was carried out in a study of PD-1 blockade in classical Hodgkin lymphoma. Measured with immunoSEQ multiplex PCR; TCRdb has only the in-frame clones, and not every one. The table lists 25,000 to 35,000 clones, roughly four fifths of them singletons. Findings and limits, study-wide: Newly diagnosed patients had diversity similar to the baseline diversity of complete responders.

This CDR3 comprises 13 residues. Per germline, CDR1 SNHLY and CDR2 FYNNEI. V lost 6 bases, J lost 4 bases, and 7 bases lay in between. Comment on this clone: Its antigen is undetermined.

Time point described: cycle 4 day 1 (C4D1), after around six weeks of nivolumab. Every patient experienced relapse after autologous stem cell transplantation, and brentuximab vedotin exposure varied. Thawed PBMCs yielded CD4+ T cells through magnetic negative selection. The receptor was isolated from a human donor with classical Hodgkin lymphoma. Material: CD4+ T cells from blood, obtained before the fourth cycle of nivolumab. The chain has TRBV2 and TRBJ1-6; D possibly corresponds to TRBD1 (5 bases). The CDR3 coding sequence is TGTGCCAGCAGCACAGGATATAATTCACCCCTCCACTTT. Protein product: CASSTGYNSPLHF.